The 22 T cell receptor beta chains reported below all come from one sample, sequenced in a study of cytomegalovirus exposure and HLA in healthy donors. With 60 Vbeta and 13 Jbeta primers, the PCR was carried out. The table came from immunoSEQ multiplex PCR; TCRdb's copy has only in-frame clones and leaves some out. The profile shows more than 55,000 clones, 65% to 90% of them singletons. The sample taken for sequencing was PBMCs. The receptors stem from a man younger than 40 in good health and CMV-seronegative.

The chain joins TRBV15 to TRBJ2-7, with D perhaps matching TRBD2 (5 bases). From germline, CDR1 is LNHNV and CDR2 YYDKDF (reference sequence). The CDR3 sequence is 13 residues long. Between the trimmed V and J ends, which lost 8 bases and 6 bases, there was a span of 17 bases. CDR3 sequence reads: CATSEGPSSEQYF. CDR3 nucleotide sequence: TGTGCCACCTCAGAGGGCCCCTCGTCCGAGCAGTACTTC.

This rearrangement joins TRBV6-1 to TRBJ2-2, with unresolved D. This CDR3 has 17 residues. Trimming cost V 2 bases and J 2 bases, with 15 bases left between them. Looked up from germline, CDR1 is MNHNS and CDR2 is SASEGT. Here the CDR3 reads CASSESGLVFNTGELFF. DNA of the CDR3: TGTGCCAGCAGTGAATCGGGTCTAGTATTCAACACCGGGGAGCTGTTTTTT.

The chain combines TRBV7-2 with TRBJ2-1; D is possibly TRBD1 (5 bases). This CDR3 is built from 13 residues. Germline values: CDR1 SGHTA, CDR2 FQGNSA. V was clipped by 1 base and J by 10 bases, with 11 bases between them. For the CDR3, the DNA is TGTGCCAGCAGCTTAGTCAGGGTAAACGAGCAGTTCTTC. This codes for CASSLVRVNEQFF.

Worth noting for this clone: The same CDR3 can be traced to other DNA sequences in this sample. CDR3 DNA: TGTGCCAGCAGCGTAGGGCCCCCAGATACGCAGTATTTT. Its protein product is CASSVGPPDTQYF. This chain joins TRBV9 and TRBJ2-3, with D unresolved. Germline assignment: CDR1 SGDLS and CDR2 YYNGEE. V gave up 0 bases and J gave up 4 bases, with 6 bases separating them. The CDR3 sequence is 13 residues long.

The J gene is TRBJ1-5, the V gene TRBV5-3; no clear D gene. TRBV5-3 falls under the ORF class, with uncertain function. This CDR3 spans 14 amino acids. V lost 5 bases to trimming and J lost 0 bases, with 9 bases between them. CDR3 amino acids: CARRWHLSNQPQHF. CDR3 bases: TGTGCCAGAAGGTGGCACCTTAGCAATCAGCCCCAGCATTTT.

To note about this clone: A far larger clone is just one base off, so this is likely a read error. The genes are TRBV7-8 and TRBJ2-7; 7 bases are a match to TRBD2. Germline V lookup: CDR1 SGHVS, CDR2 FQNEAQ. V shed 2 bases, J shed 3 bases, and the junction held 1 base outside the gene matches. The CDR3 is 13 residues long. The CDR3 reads CASSLSGGYEQYF. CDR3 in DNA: TGTGCCAGCAGCTTATCGGGGGGCTACGAGCAGTACTTC.

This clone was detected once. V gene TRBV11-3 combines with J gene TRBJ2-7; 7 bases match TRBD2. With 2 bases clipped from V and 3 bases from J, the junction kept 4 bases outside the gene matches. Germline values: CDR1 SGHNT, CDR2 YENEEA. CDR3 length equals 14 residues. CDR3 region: CASSLTRTSYEQYF. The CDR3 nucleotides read TGTGCCAGCAGCTTAACTAGGACTAGCTACGAGCAGTACTTC.

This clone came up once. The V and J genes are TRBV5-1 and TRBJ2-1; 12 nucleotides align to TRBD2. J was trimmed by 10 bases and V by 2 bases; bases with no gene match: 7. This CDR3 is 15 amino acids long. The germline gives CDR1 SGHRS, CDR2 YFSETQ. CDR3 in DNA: TGCGCCAGCAGCTTCTCTAGCGGGGGGGCGGAGGAGCAGTTCTTC. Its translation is CASSFSSGGAEEQFF.

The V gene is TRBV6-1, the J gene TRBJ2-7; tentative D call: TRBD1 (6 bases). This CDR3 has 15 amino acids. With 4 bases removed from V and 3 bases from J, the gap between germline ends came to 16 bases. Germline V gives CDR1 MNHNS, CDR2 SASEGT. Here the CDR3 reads CASSVNQGQYYEQYF. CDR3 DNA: TGTGCCAGCAGTGTCAACCAGGGACAATACTACGAGCAGTACTTC.

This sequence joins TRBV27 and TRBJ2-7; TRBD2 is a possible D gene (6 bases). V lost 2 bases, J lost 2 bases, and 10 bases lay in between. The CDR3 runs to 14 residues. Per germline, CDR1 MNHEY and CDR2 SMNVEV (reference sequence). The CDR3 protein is CASSLEGGAYEQYF. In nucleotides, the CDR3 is TGTGCCAGCAGTTTAGAAGGAGGGGCCTACGAGCAGTACTTC.

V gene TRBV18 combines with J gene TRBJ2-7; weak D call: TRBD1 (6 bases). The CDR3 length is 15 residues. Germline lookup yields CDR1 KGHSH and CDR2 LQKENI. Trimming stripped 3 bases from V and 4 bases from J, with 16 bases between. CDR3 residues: CASSPGDTTFYEQYF. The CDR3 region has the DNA TGTGCCAGCTCACCGGGGGACACGACTTTTTACGAGCAGTACTTC.

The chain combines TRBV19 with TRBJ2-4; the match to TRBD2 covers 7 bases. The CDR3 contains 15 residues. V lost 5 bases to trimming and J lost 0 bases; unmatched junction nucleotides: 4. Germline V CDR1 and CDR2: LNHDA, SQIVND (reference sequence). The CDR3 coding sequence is TGTGCCAGTAGTTCGGGAGGTGTAGCCAAAAACATTCAGTACTTC. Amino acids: CASSSGGVAKNIQYF.

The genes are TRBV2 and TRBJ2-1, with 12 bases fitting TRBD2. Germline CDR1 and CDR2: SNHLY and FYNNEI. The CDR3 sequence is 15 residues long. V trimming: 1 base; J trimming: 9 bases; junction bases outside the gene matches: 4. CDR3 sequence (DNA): TGTGCCAGCAGTGAAGGGACTAGCGGGACGCGTGAGCAGTTCTTC. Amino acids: CASSEGTSGTREQFF.

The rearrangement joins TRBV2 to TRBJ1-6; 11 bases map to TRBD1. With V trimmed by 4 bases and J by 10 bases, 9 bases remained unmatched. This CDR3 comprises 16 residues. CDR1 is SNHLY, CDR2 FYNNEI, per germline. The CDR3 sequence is CASSATRDRGVSPLHF. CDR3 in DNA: TGTGCCAGCAGTGCGACCCGGGACAGGGGGGTATCACCCCTCCACTTT.

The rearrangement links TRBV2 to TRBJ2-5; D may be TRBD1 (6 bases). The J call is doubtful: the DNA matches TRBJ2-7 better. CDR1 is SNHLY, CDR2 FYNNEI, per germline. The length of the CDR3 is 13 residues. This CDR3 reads CASSRTATYEQYF. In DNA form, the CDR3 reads TGTGCCAGCAGTAGGACAGCCACCTACGAGCAGTACTTC.

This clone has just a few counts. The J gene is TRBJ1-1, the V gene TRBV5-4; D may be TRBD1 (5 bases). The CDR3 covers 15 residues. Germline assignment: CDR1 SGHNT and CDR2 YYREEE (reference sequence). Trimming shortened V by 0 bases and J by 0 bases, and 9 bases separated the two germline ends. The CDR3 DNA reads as TGTGCCAGCAGCTTGGGCGGGGGGATGAACACTGAAGCTTTCTTT. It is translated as CASSLGGGMNTEAFF. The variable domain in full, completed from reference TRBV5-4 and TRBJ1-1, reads ETGVTQSPTHLIKTRGQQVTLRCSSQSGHNTVSWYQQALGQGPQFIFQYYREEENGRGNFPPRFSGLQFPNYSSELNVNALELDDSALYLCASSLGGGMNTEAFFGQGTRLTVV.

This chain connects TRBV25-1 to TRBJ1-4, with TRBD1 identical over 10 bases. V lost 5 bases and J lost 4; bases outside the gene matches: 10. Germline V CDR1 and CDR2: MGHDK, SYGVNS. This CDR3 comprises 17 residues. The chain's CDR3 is CASSSGQGVEGNEKLFF. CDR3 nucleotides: TGTGCCAGCAGTTCCGGACAGGGGGTGGAGGGTAATGAAAAACTGTTTTTT. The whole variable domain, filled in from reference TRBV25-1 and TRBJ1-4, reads EADIYQTPRYLVIGTGKKITLECSQTMGHDKMYWYQQDPGMELHLIHYSYGVNSTEKGDLSSESTVSRIRTEHFPLTLESARPSHTSQYLCASSSGQGVEGNEKLFFGSGTQLSVL.

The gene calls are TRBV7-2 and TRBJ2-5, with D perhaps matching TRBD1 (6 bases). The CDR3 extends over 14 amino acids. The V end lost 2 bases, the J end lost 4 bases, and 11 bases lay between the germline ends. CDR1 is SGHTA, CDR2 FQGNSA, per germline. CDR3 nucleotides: TGTGCCAGCAGCTTATATGGGGGCCGAGAGACCCAGTACTTC. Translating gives CASSLYGGRETQYF.

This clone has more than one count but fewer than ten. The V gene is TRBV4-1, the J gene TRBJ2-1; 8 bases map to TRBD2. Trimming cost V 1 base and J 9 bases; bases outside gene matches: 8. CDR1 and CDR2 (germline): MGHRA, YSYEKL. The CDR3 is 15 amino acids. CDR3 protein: CASSQGVGRAAEQFF. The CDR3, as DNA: TGCGCCAGCAGCCAAGGGGTCGGGAGGGCCGCTGAGCAGTTCTTC.

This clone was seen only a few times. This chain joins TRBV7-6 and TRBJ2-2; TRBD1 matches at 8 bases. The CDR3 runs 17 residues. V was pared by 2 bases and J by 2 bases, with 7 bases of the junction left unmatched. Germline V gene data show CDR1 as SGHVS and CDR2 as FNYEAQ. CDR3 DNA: TGTGCCAGCAGCTTATTGGACAGGGCCGTAAACACCGGGGAGCTGTTTTTT. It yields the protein CASSLLDRAVNTGELFF.

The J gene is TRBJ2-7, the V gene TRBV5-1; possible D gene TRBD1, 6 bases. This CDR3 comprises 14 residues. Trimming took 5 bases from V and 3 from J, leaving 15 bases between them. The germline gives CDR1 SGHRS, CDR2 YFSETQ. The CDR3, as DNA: TGCGCCAGCAGTCCAAGACAGGCCGTCTACGAGCAGTACTTC. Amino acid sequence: CASSPRQAVYEQYF. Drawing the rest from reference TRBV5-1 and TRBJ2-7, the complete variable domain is KAGVTQTPRYLIKTRGQQVTLSCSPISGHRSVSWYQQTPGQGLQFLFEYFSETQRNKGNFPGRFSGRQFSNSRSEMNVSTLELGDSALYLCASSPRQAVYEQYFGPGTRLTVT.

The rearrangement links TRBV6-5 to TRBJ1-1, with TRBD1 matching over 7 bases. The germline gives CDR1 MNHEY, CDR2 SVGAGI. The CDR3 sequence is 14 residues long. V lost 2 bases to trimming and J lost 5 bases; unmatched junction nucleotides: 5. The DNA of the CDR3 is TGTGCCAGCAGTTACACCCCCAGGGGGACTGAAGCTTTCTTT. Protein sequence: CASSYTPRGTEAFF.